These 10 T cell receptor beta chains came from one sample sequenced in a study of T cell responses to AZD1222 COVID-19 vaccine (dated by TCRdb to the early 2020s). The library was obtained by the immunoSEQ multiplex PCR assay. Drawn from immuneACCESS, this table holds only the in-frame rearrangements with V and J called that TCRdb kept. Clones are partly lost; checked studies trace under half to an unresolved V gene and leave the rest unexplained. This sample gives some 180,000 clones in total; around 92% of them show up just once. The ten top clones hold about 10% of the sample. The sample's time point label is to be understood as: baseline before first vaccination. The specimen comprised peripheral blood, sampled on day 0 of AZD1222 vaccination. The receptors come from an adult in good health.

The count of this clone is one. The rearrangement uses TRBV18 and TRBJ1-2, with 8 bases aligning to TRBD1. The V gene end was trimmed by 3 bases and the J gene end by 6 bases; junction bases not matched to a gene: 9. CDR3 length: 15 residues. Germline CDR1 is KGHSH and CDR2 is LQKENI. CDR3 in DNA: TGTGCCAGCTCACCCGCTATCACAGGGGGTGATGGCTACACCTTC. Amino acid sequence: CASSPAITGGDGYTF.

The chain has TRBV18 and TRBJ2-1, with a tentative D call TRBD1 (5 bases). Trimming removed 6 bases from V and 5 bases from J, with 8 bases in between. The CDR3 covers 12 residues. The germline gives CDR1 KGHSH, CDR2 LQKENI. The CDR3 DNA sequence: TGTGCCAGCTCCCGACAGAACAATGAGCAGTTCTTC. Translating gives CASSRQNNEQFF.

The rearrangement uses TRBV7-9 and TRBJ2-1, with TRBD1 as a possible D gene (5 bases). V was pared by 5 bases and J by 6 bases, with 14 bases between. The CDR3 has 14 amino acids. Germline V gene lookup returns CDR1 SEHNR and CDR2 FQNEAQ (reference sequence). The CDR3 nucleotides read TGTGCCAGCAGCCCTGAACAGGATTTCAATGAGCAGTTCTTC. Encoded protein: CASSPEQDFNEQFF.

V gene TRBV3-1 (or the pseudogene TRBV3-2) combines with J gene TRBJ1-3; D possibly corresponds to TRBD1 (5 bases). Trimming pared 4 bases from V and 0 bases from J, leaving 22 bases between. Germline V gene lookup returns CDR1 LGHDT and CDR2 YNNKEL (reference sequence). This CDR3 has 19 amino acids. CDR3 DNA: TGTGCCAGCAGCCGAGCCGCGACGTCGGGACCCTACTCTGGAAACACCATATATTTT. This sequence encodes CASSRAATSGPYSGNTIYF.

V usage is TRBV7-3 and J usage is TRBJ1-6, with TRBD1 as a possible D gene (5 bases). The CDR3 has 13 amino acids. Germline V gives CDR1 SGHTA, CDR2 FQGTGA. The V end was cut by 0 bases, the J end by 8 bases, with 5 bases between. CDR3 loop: CASSLTGDSPLHF. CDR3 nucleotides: TGTGCCAGCAGCTTAACAGGGGATTCACCCCTCCACTTT.

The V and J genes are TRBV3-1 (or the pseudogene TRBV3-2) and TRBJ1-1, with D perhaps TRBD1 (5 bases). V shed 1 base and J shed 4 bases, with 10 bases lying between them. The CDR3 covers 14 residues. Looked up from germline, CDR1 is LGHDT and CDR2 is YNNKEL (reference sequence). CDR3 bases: TGTGCCAGCAGCCAAGGTTACGGGACCACTGAAGCTTTCTTT. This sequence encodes CASSQGYGTTEAFF.

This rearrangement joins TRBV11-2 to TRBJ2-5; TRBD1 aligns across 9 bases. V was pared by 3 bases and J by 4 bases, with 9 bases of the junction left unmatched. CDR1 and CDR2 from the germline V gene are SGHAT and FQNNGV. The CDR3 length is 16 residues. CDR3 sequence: CASSLGTGNLGETQYF. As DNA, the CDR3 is TGTGCCAGCAGCTTGGGGACAGGGAATTTAGGAGAGACCCAGTACTTC.

The chain's CDR3 is CASSQLGTLNTEAFF. CDR3 coding DNA: TGTGCCAGCAGCCAATTGGGCACCTTGAACACTGAAGCTTTCTTT. The V gene is TRBV14, the J gene TRBJ1-1; the D is unclear. The V gene's germline CDR1 is SGHDN and CDR2 FVKESK. V was clipped by 2 bases and J by 0 bases, with 10 bases between them. This CDR3 spans 15 amino acids.

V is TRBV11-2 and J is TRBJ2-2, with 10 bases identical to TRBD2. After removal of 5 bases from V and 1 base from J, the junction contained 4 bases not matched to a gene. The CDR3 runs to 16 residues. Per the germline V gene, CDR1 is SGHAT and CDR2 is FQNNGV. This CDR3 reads CASSTSSGGNTGELFF. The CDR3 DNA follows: TGTGCCAGCAGCACCTCTAGCGGGGGGAACACCGGGGAGCTGTTTTTT. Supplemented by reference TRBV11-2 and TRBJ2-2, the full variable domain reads EAGVAQSPRYKIIEKRQSVAFWCNPISGHATLYWYQQILGQGPKLLIQFQNNGVVDDSQLPKDRFSAERLKGVDSTLKIQPAKLEDSAVYLCASSTSSGGNTGELFFGEGSRLTVL.

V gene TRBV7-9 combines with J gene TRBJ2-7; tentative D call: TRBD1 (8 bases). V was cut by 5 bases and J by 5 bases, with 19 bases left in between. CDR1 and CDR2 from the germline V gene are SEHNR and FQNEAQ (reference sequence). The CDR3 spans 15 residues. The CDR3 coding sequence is TGTGCCAGCAGCGCCGGTTGGACAGGGAGGGACGAGCAGTACTTC. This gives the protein CASSAGWTGRDEQYF.